Following are 11 T cell receptor beta chains from one sample sequenced in a study of blood T cell repertoires in COVID-19. Sequencing was performed with immunoSEQ multiplex PCR; in TCRdb, only in-frame clones are kept and a portion is missing. The sample records nearly 350,000 clones, more than 75% being singletons. Material for sequencing was peripheral blood. All receptors derive from a woman between 45 and 60 years old with COVID-19, enrolled during active disease.

The J gene is TRBJ2-2, the V gene TRBV18; 9 bases match TRBD1. Germline assignment: CDR1 KGHSH and CDR2 LQKENI. V dropped 5 bases and J dropped 1; count of bases not matched to a gene: 5. This CDR3 has 16 amino acids. CDR3 residues: CASSEGQGVNTGELFF. DNA for the CDR3: TGTGCCAGCTCAGAGGGACAGGGTGTGAACACCGGGGAGCTGTTTTTT.

The chain uses TRBV19 and TRBJ2-1; the D is unclear. This CDR3 has 15 amino acids. Germline lookup yields CDR1 LNHDA and CDR2 SQIVND (reference sequence). V lost 3 bases and J lost 2, with 11 bases in between. CDR3 in amino acids: CASSISSVPYNEQFF. In DNA form, the CDR3 reads TGTGCCAGTAGTATTTCCTCAGTCCCCTACAATGAGCAGTTCTTC.

This CDR3 is CASSLGQSEQYF. CDR3 DNA: TGTGCCAGCAGTCTAGGACAGAGCGAGCAGTACTTC. V is TRBV27 and J is TRBJ2-7; a possible D gene is TRBD1 (6 bases). This CDR3 comprises 12 residues. Trimming pared 5 bases from V and 6 bases from J, leaving 11 bases between. Germline-derived CDR1 and CDR2 are MNHEY and SMNVEV (reference sequence).

The count of this clone is one. The V and J genes are TRBV7-9 and TRBJ1-3, with 9 bases matching TRBD1. Trimming removed 5 bases from V and 11 bases from J; junction bases left unmatched: 10. The CDR3 spans 14 residues. The germline V gene encodes CDR1 SEHNR and CDR2 FQNEAQ (reference sequence). CDR3 bases: TGTGCCAGCAGCCCACAGGGGGCCTTCGACGCCATATATTTT. Protein product: CASSPQGAFDAIYF.

This rearrangement joins TRBV4-1 to TRBJ2-7, with D uncertain. Germline-derived CDR1 and CDR2 are MGHRA and YSYEKL. CDR3 length: 15 residues. The ends were cut back, 1 base at V and 1 base at J, with 11 bases in the middle. CDR3 loop: CASSQGWATSYEQYF. In nucleotides, the CDR3 is TGCGCCAGCAGCCAAGGGTGGGCGACATCCTACGAGCAGTACTTC.

The V and J genes are TRBV29-1 and TRBJ2-1, with 14 bases aligning to TRBD2. Germline CDR1 is SQVTM and CDR2 is ANQGSEA. The V segment lost 6 bases and the J segment 0 bases; nucleotides outside the gene matches: 10. The CDR3 length is 18 residues. The CDR3 region is CSVPPSGTSGSSYNEQFF. The CDR3 DNA reads as TGCAGCGTCCCCCCTTCCGGGACTAGCGGGAGCTCCTACAATGAGCAGTTCTTC.

The count of this clone is one. The rearrangement joins TRBV24-1 to TRBJ2-7; TRBD2 matches at 11 bases. V was clipped by 5 bases and J by 6 bases; unmatched bases: 2. The CDR3 extends over 13 amino acids. The germline V gene encodes CDR1 KGHDR and CDR2 SFDVKD. The CDR3 reads CATSVLAGGEQYF. The CDR3 DNA reads TGTGCCACCAGTGTTCTAGCGGGAGGCGAGCAGTACTTC.

This sequence joins TRBV5-1 and TRBJ2-7; D unresolved. This CDR3 has 14 residues. Germline-derived CDR1 and CDR2 are SGHRS and YFSETQ. Trimming removed 0 bases at V and 2 bases at J, with 9 bases between. The CDR3 DNA is TGCGCCAGCAGCTTGGTCGTCAGTACCTACGAGCAGTACTTC. Protein product: CASSLVVSTYEQYF.

A word on this clone: The final CDR3 position lacks the conserved phenylalanine or tryptophan, pointing to a likely read error. No DNA is shown, since the ends of the CDR3 on it are uncertain; the CDR3 is the one TCRdb lists. V is TRBV9 and J is TRBJ1-4; TRBD1 is the table's D call, not checked against the DNA. CDR1 and CDR2 from the germline V gene are SGDLS and YYNGEE. The CDR3 totals 14 residues, both ends included. The CDR3 spells CASSVNSGTGYFFS.

The chain is built from TRBV7-9 and TRBJ1-4, with D possibly matching TRBD1 (5 bases). The length of the CDR3 is 18 residues. CDR1 is SEHNR and CDR2 is FQNEAQ in the germline V gene (reference sequence). Trimming cost V 2 bases and J 0 bases, with 16 bases left between them. The CDR3 protein is CASSLRAGQLATNEKLFF. DNA for the CDR3: TGTGCCAGCAGCTTACGCGCGGGGCAGTTGGCAACTAATGAAAAACTGTTTTTT.

CDR3 sequence: CASSEHTPQGANEQYF. The CDR3 nucleotides read TGTGCCAGCAGTGAACACACCCCCCAGGGGGCCAACGAGCAGTACTTC. The genes are TRBV25-1 and TRBJ2-7; 8 bases are a match to TRBD1. V lost 2 bases and J lost 5; bases outside the gene matches: 11. The V gene's germline CDR1 is MGHDK and CDR2 SYGVNS. This CDR3 contains 16 residues.